This T cell receptor (beta chain) was recovered during a study of T cells in Graves' hyperthyroidism and ophthalmopathy. V lost 8 bases and J 5 bases, leaving 15 bases between the germline ends. Germline values: CDR1 SGHTA, CDR2 FQGNSA. The CDR3 is made up of 13 amino acids. Researchers amplified the TCR beta CDR3 regions from RNA transcripts. HTBI primers were the set used in a first-round RT-PCR of the TCR CDR3. TCRdb reprocessed the multiplex PCR reads via MiXCR and lists one record per CDR3 protein. The sample records hundreds of thousands of distinct CDR3 sequences, about 15% being singletons. Sequences were obtained from blood. The J gene is TRBJ2-5, the V gene TRBV7-2, with a tentative D call TRBD2 (6 bases). The TCR sequence derives from a woman in her late teens or twenties with Graves' hyperthyroidism. The CDR3 nucleotides read TGTGCCAGCGGTGCAGGCGCGGGGGAGACCCAGTACTTC. It is translated as CASGAGAGETQYF.